This is a list of T cell receptor beta chains from one sample in a study of PD-1 blockade in classical Hodgkin lymphoma. Assay: immunoSEQ multiplex PCR; the TCRdb copy retains only in-frame clones and omits some. The data contain 46,000 or so clones, over 70% of them singletons. Sequences were derived from peripheral blood mononuclear cells (PBMCs), sampled at baseline. These receptor sequences come from a human donor with classical Hodgkin lymphoma. Each CDR3 is given with its conserved first and last residue. D genes are given only for firm matches. Only part of the rows carry a size: once, few, many, or a class if the clone is expanded.

>.|TRBJ1-6|.|14|TRBV11-2
TGTGCCAGCAGCTTAGGGGGGATAAATTCACCCCTCCACTTT
CASSLGGINSPLHF
>.|TRBJ2-1|few|15|TRBV19
TGTGCCAGTACCATGTGGGGGGCGACTTACAATGAGCAGTTCTTC
CASTMWGATYNEQFF
>.|TRBJ2-4|once|16|TRBV6-5
TGTGCCAGCAGTTCCACCGGCGGGACTGTGACCATTATGCAGTACTTC
CASSSTGGTVTIMQYF
>TRBD1|TRBJ1-1|.|12|TRBV6-5
TGTGCCAGCAGCTTCCGGGACAGCGAAGCTTTCTTT
CASSFRDSEAFF
>.|TRBJ1-2|once|14|TRBV29-1
TGCAGCGTAGCCCTGAGACAGCCCTTCTATGGCTACACCTTC
CSVALRQPFYGYTF
>TRBD1|TRBJ1-1|.|13|TRBV5-6
TGTGCCAGCAGCTCCGGGACAGGATCTGAAGCTTTCTTT
CASSSGTGSEAFF
>TRBD1|TRBJ1-1|.|19|TRBV6-4
TGTGCCAGCAGTCCCCGGACAGGGTTGAAGGCGTTTTTTGGCACTGAAGCTTTCTTT
CASSPRTGLKAFFGTEAFF
>.|TRBJ2-3|.|16|TRBV14
TGTGCCAGCAGCCCTCGACTTTATTTTAGCACAGATACGCAGTATTTT
CASSPRLYFSTDTQYF
>TRBD1|TRBJ1-5|.|17|TRBV5-6
TGTGCCAGCCTTGATGTACCGGGACAGGGAAATAGGCAGCCCCAGCATTTT
CASLDVPGQGNRQPQHF
>TRBD1|TRBJ1-1|once|16|TRBV10-3
TGTGCCATCAGTGCCGGACAGGGAGGTGGGGGAACTGAAGCTTTCTTT
CAISAGQGGGGTEAFF
>TRBD1|TRBJ2-1|.|13|TRBV2
TGTGCCAGCAGTGGACAGGGGTACAATGAGCAGTTCTTC
CASSGQGYNEQFF
>.|TRBJ1-2|.|14|TRBV7-8
TGTGCCAGCAGCTTAGATTTAGGGAACTATGGCTACACCTTC
CASSLDLGNYGYTF
>.|TRBJ1-1|.|13|TRBV14
TGTGCCAGTAAAAGACAGACGAACACTGAAGCTTTCTTT
CASKRQTNTEAFF
>TRBD1|TRBJ1-2|few|14|TRBV2
TGTGCCAGCAGTGAGGGGAGGGGGCTCGGTGGCTACACCTTC
CASSEGRGLGGYTF
>TRBD2|TRBJ2-5|.|14|TRBV7-9
TGTGCCAGCCGGAGGCGGGAGGGTCAAGAGACCCAGTACTTC
CASRRREGQETQYF
>.|TRBJ1-1|.|13|TRBV28
TGTGCCAGCAGTGGGGGGTGGGACGTTGAAGCTTTCTTT
CASSGGWDVEAFF
>.|TRBJ1-5|.|17|TRBV30
TGTGCCTGGAGTGTATCCCGTGGGGGCAATAGCAATCAGCCCCAGCATTTT
CAWSVSRGGNSNQPQHF
>.|TRBJ2-5|.|14|TRBV5-1
TGCGCCAGCAGCCTTAGGCCCGGGGAAGAGACCCAGTACTTC
CASSLRPGEETQYF
>TRBD2|TRBJ2-7|.|18|TRBV19
TGTGCCAGTAGTATAGCGATAGCCGGGACTAGCGGAGCCTACGAGCAGTACTTC
CASSIAIAGTSGAYEQYF
>.|TRBJ1-5|.|16|TRBV19
TGTGCCAGTAGTAGTGGAACCGTCATTAGCAATCAGCCCCAGCATTTT
CASSSGTVISNQPQHF
>TRBD1|TRBJ1-2|.|16|TRBV5-1
TGCGCCAGCAGCTTGATTGTGGGACAGGGGGAGTCTGGCTACACCTTC
CASSLIVGQGESGYTF
>.|TRBJ1-6|.|14|TRBV19
TGTGCCAGTAGTATAGGTCTGGGGAATTCACCCCTCCACTTT
CASSIGLGNSPLHF
>.|TRBJ2-7|many|11|TRBV30
TGTGCCTGGAGCTCATACTACGAGCAGTACTTC
CAWSSYYEQYF
>.|TRBJ1-1|.|15|TRBV5-1
TGCGCCAGCAGCGCCGGCCCCGGCCAGGGGACTGAAGCTTTCTTT
CASSAGPGQGTEAFF
>.|TRBJ2-1|.|14|TRBV14
TGTGCCAGCAGCCGCGGGCCCAGTTGGGTCGAGCAGTTCTTC
CASSRGPSWVEQFF
>.|TRBJ1-4|few|15|TRBV4-2
TGTGCCAGCAGCCAAGATTGGGGGGATAATGAAAAACTGTTTTTT
CASSQDWGDNEKLFF
>TRBD2|TRBJ2-5|.|15|TRBV4-2
TGTGCCAGCAGCCCTGCGGCGGGAGTTTCTGAGACCCAGTACTTC
CASSPAAGVSETQYF
>TRBD2|TRBJ2-7|.|14|TRBV7-9
TGTGCCAGCACCTCGGGGGGGGGCTCCTACGAGCAGTACTTC
CASTSGGGSYEQYF